This T cell receptor (beta chain) was captured in a study of blood T cell repertoires in COVID-19. Germline assignment: CDR1 MDHEN and CDR2 SYDVKM. Trimming at V came to 6 bases and at J to 1 base, leaving 6 bases not matched to a gene. This CDR3 has 15 amino acids. Clones were sequenced by immunoSEQ multiplex PCR, and TCRdb holds only the in-frame ones, with some missing. Here the sample spans about 73,000 clones, 90% being singletons. The sequencing input was peripheral blood. This rearrangement joins TRBV28 to TRBJ2-7; 10 nucleotides align to TRBD1. This clonotype was obtained from a woman under 30 with acute or convalescent COVID-19. CDR3 coding DNA: TGTGCCAGCAGATACCGGGACAGGGGATCCTACGAGCAGTACTTC. Amino acids: CASRYRDRGSYEQYF.